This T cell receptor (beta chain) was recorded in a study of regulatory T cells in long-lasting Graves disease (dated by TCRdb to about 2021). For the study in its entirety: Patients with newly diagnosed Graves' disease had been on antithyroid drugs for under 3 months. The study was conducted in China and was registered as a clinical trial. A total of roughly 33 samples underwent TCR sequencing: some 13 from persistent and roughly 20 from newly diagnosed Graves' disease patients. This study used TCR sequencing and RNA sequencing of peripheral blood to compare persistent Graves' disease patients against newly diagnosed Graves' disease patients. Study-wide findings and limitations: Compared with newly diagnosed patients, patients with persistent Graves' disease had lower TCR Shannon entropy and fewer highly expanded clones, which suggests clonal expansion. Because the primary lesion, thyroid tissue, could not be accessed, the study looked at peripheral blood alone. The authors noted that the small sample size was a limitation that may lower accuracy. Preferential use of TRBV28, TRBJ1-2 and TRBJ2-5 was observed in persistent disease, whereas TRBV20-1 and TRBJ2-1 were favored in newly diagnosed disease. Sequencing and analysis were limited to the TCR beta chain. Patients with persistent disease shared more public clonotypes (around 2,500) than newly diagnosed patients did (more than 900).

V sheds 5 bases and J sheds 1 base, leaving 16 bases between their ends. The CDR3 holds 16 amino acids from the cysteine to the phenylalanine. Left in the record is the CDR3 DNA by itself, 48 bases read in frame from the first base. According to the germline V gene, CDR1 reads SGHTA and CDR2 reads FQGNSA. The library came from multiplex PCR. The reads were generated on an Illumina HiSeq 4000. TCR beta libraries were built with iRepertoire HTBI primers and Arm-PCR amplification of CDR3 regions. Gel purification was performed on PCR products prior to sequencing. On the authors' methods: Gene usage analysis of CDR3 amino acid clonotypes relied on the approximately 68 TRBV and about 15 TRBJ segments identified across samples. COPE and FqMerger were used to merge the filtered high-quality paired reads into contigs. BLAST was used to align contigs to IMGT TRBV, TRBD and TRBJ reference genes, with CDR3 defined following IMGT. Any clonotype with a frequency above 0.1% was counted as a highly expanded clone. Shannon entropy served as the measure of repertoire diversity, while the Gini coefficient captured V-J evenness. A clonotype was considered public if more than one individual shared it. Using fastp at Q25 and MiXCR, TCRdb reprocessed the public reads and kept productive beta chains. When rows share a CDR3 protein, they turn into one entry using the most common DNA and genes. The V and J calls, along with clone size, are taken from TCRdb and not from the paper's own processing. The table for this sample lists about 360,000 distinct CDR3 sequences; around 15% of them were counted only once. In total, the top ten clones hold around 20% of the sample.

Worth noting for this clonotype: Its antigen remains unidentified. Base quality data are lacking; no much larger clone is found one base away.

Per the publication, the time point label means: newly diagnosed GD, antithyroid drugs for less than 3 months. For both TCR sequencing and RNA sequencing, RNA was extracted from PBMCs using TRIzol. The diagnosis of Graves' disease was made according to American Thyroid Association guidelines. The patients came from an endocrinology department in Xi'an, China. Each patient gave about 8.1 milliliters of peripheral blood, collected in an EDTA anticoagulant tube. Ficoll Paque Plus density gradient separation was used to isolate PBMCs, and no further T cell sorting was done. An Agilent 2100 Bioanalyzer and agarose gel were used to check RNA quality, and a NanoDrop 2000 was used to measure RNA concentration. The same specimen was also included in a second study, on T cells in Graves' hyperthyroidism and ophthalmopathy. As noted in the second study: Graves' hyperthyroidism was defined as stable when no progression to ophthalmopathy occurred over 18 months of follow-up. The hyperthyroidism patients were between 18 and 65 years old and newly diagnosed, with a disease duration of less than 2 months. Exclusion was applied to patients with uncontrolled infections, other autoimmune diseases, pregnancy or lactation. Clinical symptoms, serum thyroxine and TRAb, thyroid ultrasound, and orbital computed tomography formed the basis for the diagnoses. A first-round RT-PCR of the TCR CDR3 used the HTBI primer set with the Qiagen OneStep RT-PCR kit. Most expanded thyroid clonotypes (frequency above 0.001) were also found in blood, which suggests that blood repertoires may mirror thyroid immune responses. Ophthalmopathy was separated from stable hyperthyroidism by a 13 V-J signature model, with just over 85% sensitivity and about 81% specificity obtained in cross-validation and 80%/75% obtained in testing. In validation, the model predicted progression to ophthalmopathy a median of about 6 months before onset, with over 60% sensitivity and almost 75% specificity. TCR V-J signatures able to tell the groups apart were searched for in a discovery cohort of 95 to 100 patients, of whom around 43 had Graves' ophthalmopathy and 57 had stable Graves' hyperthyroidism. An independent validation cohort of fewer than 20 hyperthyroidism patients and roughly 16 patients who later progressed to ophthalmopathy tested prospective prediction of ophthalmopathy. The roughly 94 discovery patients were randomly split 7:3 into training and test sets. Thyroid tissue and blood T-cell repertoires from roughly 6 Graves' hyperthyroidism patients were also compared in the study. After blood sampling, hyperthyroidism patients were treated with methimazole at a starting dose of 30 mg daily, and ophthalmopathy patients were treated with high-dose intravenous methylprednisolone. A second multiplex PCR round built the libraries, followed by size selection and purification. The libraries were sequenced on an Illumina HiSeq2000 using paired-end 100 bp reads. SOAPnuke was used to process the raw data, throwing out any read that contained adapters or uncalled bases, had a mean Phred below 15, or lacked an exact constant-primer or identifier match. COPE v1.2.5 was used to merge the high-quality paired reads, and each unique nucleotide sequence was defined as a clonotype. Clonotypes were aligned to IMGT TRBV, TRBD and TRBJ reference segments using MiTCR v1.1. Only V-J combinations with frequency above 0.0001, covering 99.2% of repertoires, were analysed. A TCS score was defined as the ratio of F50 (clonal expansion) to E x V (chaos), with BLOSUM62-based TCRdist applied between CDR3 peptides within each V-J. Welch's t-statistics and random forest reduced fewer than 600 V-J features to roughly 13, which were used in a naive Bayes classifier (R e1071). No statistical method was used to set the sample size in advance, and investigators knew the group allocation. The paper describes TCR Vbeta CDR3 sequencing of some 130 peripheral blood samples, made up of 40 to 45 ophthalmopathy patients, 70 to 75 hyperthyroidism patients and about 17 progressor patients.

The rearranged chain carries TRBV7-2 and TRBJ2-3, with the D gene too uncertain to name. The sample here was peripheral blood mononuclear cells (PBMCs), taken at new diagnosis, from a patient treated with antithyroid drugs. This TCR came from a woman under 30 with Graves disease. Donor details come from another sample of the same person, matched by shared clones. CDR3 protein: CASSPLGDVGTDTQYF. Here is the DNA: TGTGCCAGCAGCCCTCTCGGAGACGTTGGCACAGATACGCAGTATTTT.